Each of the 27 T cell receptor beta chains below was sequenced from the same sample in a study of T cells in women clearing cervical HPV infection. Using immunoSEQ multiplex PCR, the repertoire was profiled, and TCRdb retains in-frame clones only, with some absent. Its listing shows 20,000 to 25,000 clones. Specimen: blood buffy coat. These receptors all come from a woman between 18 and 75 years old with a cervical HPV16 infection that either progressed to CIN3+ or cleared (not recorded which).

Turning to this clone: The CDR3 extends 3 residues past the end of the read, so its final part is completed from the germline J gene. The chain is built from TRBV4-1 and TRBJ1-6, with a tentative D call TRBD1 (5 bases). This CDR3 spans 15 amino acids. Looked up from germline, CDR1 is MGHRA and CDR2 is YSYEKL. V lost 0 bases and J 9 bases, leaving 12 bases between the germline ends. The covered CDR3 bases are TGCGCCAGCAGCCAAGATGACAGCCTGGGTTCACCC. Amino acid sequence: CASSQDDSLGSP. The CDR3 as a whole reads CASSQDDSLGSPLHF.

CDR3 bases read: TGTGCCAGCAGCCTAGGGGCATTCACAGATACC. Translated: CASSLGAFTDT. The entire CDR3 reads CASSLGAFTDTYTF. This chain connects TRBV7-2 to TRBJ1-2, with D possibly matching TRBD1 (5 bases). The read ends 3 residues shy of where the CDR3 ends; the end is completed using the germline J gene. The V gene's germline CDR1 is SGHTA and CDR2 FQGNSA. The CDR3 loop spans 14 amino acids.

Comments on this clone: The read ends 3 residues early relative to the CDR3; the germline J gene fills the gap. V usage is TRBV2 and J usage is TRBJ2-2; maybe TRBD1 (6 bases). Germline V gene lookup returns CDR1 SNHLY and CDR2 FYNNEI. The CDR3 runs 15 residues. CDR3 DNA (partial): TGTGCCAGCACCACAGGGTCGTCTGGGGCCAACGTG. Its protein product is CASTTGSSGANV. The whole CDR3 sequence reads CASTTGSSGANVLFF.

With regard to this clone: Coverage ceases 3 residues before the CDR3 finishes, and the germline J gene fills in the end. The chain links TRBV5-1 to TRBJ2-5; 10 positions match TRBD2. The V and J ends lost 3 bases and 7 bases, in that order; junction bases with no gene match: 12. This CDR3 region has 16 residues. Germline V lookup: CDR1 SGHRS, CDR2 YFSETQ. CDR3 protein: CASSWGSAGGPGTQYF. The covered CDR3 bases are TGCGCCAGCAGCTGGGGCTCAGCGGGAGGGCCGGGGACC.

As regards this clone: The CDR3 is cut off 3 residues early in the read; its end comes from the germline J gene. The V gene is TRBV7-9, the J gene TRBJ1-2, with 11 bases aligning to TRBD1. CDR3 length: 14 residues. Germline values: CDR1 SEHNR, CDR2 FQNEAQ (reference sequence). CDR3 DNA (partial): TGTGCCAGCAGCTTACCCGGGACAGGGGGAGAC. Its protein product is CASSLPGTGGD. The whole CDR3 sequence is CASSLPGTGGDYTF. Supplemented by reference TRBV7-9 and TRBJ1-2, the full variable domain reads DTGVSQNPRHKITKRGQNVTFRCDPISEHNRLYWYRQTLGQGPEFLTYFQNEAQLEKSRLLSDRFSAERPKGSFSTLEIQRTEQGDSAMYLCASSLPGTGGDYTFGSGTRLTVV.

Comments on this clone: Read sequence stops 3 residues before the CDR3 end, and the germline J gene provides the missing end. This sequence joins TRBV11-1 and TRBJ2-7, with TRBD1 as a possible D gene (6 bases). Germline lookup yields CDR1 SGHAT and CDR2 FQDESV (reference sequence). V gave up 6 bases and J gave up 2 bases, with 17 bases separating them. CDR3 length equals 15 residues. The CDR3 spells CASSFPGVGTYEQYF. The sequenced CDR3 bases are TGTGCCAGCAGTTTCCCAGGGGTAGGCACCTACGAG.

Of note for this clone: The read ends 3 residues early relative to the CDR3; the germline J gene fills the gap. This rearrangement joins TRBV12-3 or TRBV12-4 to TRBJ2-1; 8 nucleotides line up with TRBD2. The CDR3 totals 17 residues. With 5 bases clipped from V and 1 base from J, the junction kept 10 bases outside the gene matches. The part of the CDR3 DNA that was read is TGTGCCAGCAGTCCCCCCCCGAGCGGGAGTTCCTACAATGAG. This encodes CASSPPPSGSSYNE. The entire CDR3 is CASSPPPSGSSYNEQFF.

With regard to this clone: The CDR3 end falls 3 residues outside the read, so it is completed with the germline J gene. This chain links TRBV19 with TRBJ1-2; no clear D. CDR1 and CDR2 from the germline V gene are LNHDA and SQIVND (reference sequence). This CDR3 comprises 14 residues. CDR3 sequence: CASSIRVSQESYTF. Partial CDR3 DNA: TGTGCCAGTAGTATTAGGGTGTCCCAAGAGAGC.

In regard to this clone: The CDR3 end is not reached by the read, which stops 3 residues before it; the germline J gene fills it in. V gene TRBV12-3 or TRBV12-4 combines with J gene TRBJ1-2, with D possibly matching TRBD1 (5 bases). Trimming took off 5 bases at V and 2 bases at J, with 9 bases between the two ends. This CDR3 is 13 amino acids long. The sequenced CDR3 bases are TGTGCCAGCAGTGTGGGACTGAACTATGGC. Its protein product is CASSVGLNYG. In full, the CDR3 reads CASSVGLNYGYTF.

As for this clone: The junction and the germline gene differ at one end; a read error may be behind it. The read ends 3 residues shy of where the CDR3 ends; the end is completed using the germline J gene. The chain has TRBV7-7 and TRBJ2-2, with D perhaps TRBD1 (6 bases). The CDR3 is 14 residues long. Per germline, CDR1 SSHAT and CDR2 FNYEAQ (reference sequence). The CDR3 spells CASSPDAGANVLFF. The sequenced CDR3 bases are TGTGCTAGCAGCCCTGACGCAGGGGCCAACGTG.

As regards this clone: Coverage ceases 3 residues before the CDR3 finishes, and the germline J gene fills in the end. The rearrangement links TRBV7-2 to TRBJ2-4; TRBD1 matches 7 bases. The germline V gene encodes CDR1 SGHTA and CDR2 FQGNSA. The CDR3 loop spans 14 amino acids. The covered CDR3 bases are TGTGCCAGCAGCTTAGCGACAGGGAACTATGGT. Its translation: CASSLATGNYG. The CDR3 in its entirety is CASSLATGNYGQYF.

Note on this clone: The read ends 3 residues before the CDR3 terminus; that terminus is restored from the germline J gene. The J gene is TRBJ2-1, the V gene TRBV10-3; 9 bases fit TRBD2. V was pared by 5 bases and J by 4 bases, with 3 bases of the junction left unmatched. The length of the CDR3 is 14 residues. Germline values: CDR1 ENHRY, CDR2 SYGVKD. The CDR3: CAISNAGGYNEQFF. The sequenced part of the CDR3 DNA is TGTGCCATCAGTAACGCGGGAGGGTACAATGAG.

Comment on this clone: The DNA ends 3 residues before the CDR3 does, and the rest of the CDR3 is filled in from the germline J gene. This chain links TRBV20-1 with TRBJ2-2; TRBD2 matches 12 bases. CDR1 DFQATT and CDR2 SNEGSKA come from the germline V gene (reference sequence). CDR3 size: 17 residues. The V gene end was trimmed by 3 bases and the J gene end by 6 bases; junction bases not matched to a gene: 11. Partial CDR3 DNA: TGCAGTGCTAGGTTGTGGGGACTAGCGGGTACCTCCGGGGAG. Amino acid sequence: CSARLWGLAGTSGE. The whole CDR3 region reads CSARLWGLAGTSGELFF.

Remarks on this clone: The CDR3 goes on 3 residues after the read ends, and that part is filled in from the germline J gene. The chain combines TRBV10-3 with TRBJ2-4, with TRBD2 matching 11 bases. The CDR3 is 14 amino acids. Germline V gene data show CDR1 as ENHRY and CDR2 as SYGVKD. The CDR3 loop reads CAITRTSGQETQYF. The part of the CDR3 DNA that was read is TGTGCCATCACTAGGACTAGCGGGCAAGAGACT.

With respect to this clone: Read coverage stops 3 residues before the CDR3 terminus; the germline J gene supplies the remainder. This chain uses TRBV23-1 with TRBJ2-2; the D gene is possibly TRBD1 (7 bases). TRBV23-1 is an open reading frame, and its role is uncertain. The CDR3 is 19 amino acids. V was cut by 2 bases and J by 1 base, with 20 bases left in between. CDR3: CASSQNRRGRPQNTGELFF. Partial CDR3 DNA: TGCGCCAGCAGTCAAAATCGGAGGGGGCGACCTCAGAACACCGGGGAG.

In regard to this clone: The CDR3 goes on 3 residues after the read ends, and that part is filled in from the germline J gene. V usage is TRBV7-9 and J usage is TRBJ2-3; 8 nucleotides line up with TRBD2. Germline assignment: CDR1 SEHNR and CDR2 FQNEAQ (reference sequence). CDR3 size: 13 residues. CDR3 amino acids: CASRRTAGETQYF. Partial CDR3 DNA: TGTGCCAGCAGACGAACAGCGGGAGAGACG. Full variable domain (outside the CDR3, taken from reference TRBV7-9 and TRBJ2-3): DTGVSQNPRHKITKRGQNVTFRCDPISEHNRLYWYRQTLGQGPEFLTYFQNEAQLEKSRLLSDRFSAERPKGSFSTLEIQRTEQGDSAMYLCASRRTAGETQYFGPGTRLTVL.

In regard to this clone: The read halts 3 residues ahead of the CDR3 end, with the missing end drawn from the germline J gene. The genes are TRBV20-1 and TRBJ2-7, with 8 nucleotides matching TRBD2. Germline V gene data show CDR1 as DFQATT and CDR2 as SNEGSKA (reference sequence). With 4 bases clipped from V and 4 bases from J, the junction kept 6 bases outside the gene matches. This CDR3 comprises 13 residues. Incomplete CDR3 DNA: TGCAGTGCTATCTTTGCGGGAGGATACGAG. Residues: CSAIFAGGYE. The entire CDR3 protein is CSAIFAGGYEQYF.

With regard to this clone: The read falls 3 residues short of the CDR3 end, and the missing part is taken from the germline J gene. The J gene is TRBJ1-2, the V gene TRBV4-1; no definite D call. Trimming took off 1 base at V and 4 bases at J, with 7 bases between the two ends. This CDR3 has 13 residues. Germline lookup yields CDR1 MGHRA and CDR2 YSYEKL. Partial CDR3 DNA: TGCGCCAGCAGCCAAGCGGGGATCTATGGC. Protein sequence: CASSQAGIYG. The whole CDR3 protein reads CASSQAGIYGYTF.

Note on this clone: The read ends 3 residues shy of where the CDR3 ends; the end is completed using the germline J gene. The rearrangement uses TRBV10-2 and TRBJ2-3, with 7 bases matching TRBD1. With V trimmed by 2 bases and J by 5 bases, 4 bases remained unmatched. CDR3 length: 14 amino acids. From germline, CDR1 is WSHSY and CDR2 SAAADI. CDR3 residues: CASSEGRGIDTQYF. The sequenced part of the CDR3 DNA is TGCGCCAGCAGTGAGGGCAGGGGGATAGATACG.

As concerns this clone: The sequenced fragment ends 3 residues before the CDR3 boundary, so the rest is inferred from the germline J gene. The chain carries TRBV5-1 and TRBJ2-1; a weak D match, TRBD1 (6 bases). CDR3 length: 13 residues. CDR1 is SGHRS and CDR2 is YFSETQ in the germline V gene. V lost 1 base and J lost 5, with 7 bases in between. CDR3 residues: CASSLRTDNEQFF. The covered CDR3 bases are TGCGCCAGCAGCTTGCGGACAGACAATGAG.

CDR3 region: CASSKDFNNEQFF. The CDR3 DNA, read in part, is TGTGCCAGCAGCAAAGACTTCAACAATGAG. This chain connects TRBV5-6 to TRBJ2-1; D gene uncertain. The CDR3 is cut off 3 residues early in the read; its end comes from the germline J gene. The germline CDR1 and CDR2 sequences are SGHDT and YYEEEE. Trimming removed 4 bases from V and 5 bases from J, with 10 bases in between. This CDR3 has 13 amino acids.

For this clone: The observed sequence ends 3 residues before the CDR3 terminus, with the missing tail filled in from the germline J gene. The V gene is TRBV6-2 or TRBV6-3, the J gene TRBJ1-6, with D perhaps TRBD1 (5 bases). Germline V CDR1 and CDR2: MNHEY, SVGEGT. V was shortened by 6 bases and J by 5 bases, with 11 bases between the two germline ends. The CDR3 runs 14 residues. Here the CDR3 reads CASRPDSNNSPLHF. The DNA read from the CDR3 is TGTGCCAGCAGACCCGACAGCAATAATTCACCC.

As regards this clone: Sequencing ends 3 residues short of the CDR3 end; the germline J gene provides the rest. The chain combines TRBV4-2 with TRBJ2-5; D call uncertain. Germline CDR1 LGHNA, CDR2 YNFKEQ. CDR3 length equals 15 residues. Trimming took off 4 bases at V and 5 bases at J, with 17 bases between the two ends. The CDR3 loop reads CASSPLTKNLETQYF. CDR3 DNA (partial): TGTGCCAGCAGCCCATTGACAAAGAATCTGGAGACC.

Note on this clone: The read falls 3 residues short of the CDR3 end, and the missing part is taken from the germline J gene. The genes are TRBV20-1 and TRBJ2-7; tentative D call: TRBD2 (6 bases). CDR3 length: 14 amino acids. CDR1 is DFQATT, CDR2 SNEGSKA, per germline (reference sequence). Trimming left V 5 bases short and J 1 base short, with 15 bases between. This CDR3 reads CSAGGLGRSYEQYF. The sequenced part of the CDR3 DNA is TGCAGTGCTGGGGGGTTGGGCCGATCCTACGAG.

Of note for this clone: The read ends 3 residues before the CDR3 terminus; that terminus is restored from the germline J gene. The chain combines TRBV5-6 with TRBJ2-3; D gene ambiguous. This CDR3 has 13 amino acids. CDR1 SGHDT and CDR2 YYEEEE come from the germline V gene. V was shortened by 0 bases and J by 3 bases, with 5 bases between the two germline ends. The sequenced CDR3 bases are TGTGCCAGCAGCTTGGGCAGAACAGATACG. Amino acids: CASSLGRTDT. The full CDR3 reads CASSLGRTDTQYF.

CDR3 amino acids: CASSLIRVDEQFF. CDR3 DNA, as far as it was read: TGTGCCAGCAGCTTAATCAGGGTGGATGAG. The chain uses TRBV7-3 and TRBJ2-1; tentatively, D is TRBD1 (5 bases). The read ends 3 residues before the CDR3 terminus; that terminus is restored from the germline J gene. V lost 1 base to trimming and J lost 8 bases, with 9 bases between them. The CDR3 is 13 amino acids. Germline CDR1 and CDR2: SGHTA and FQGTGA.

The CDR3 sequence: CASSRRWGLGDSPLHF. The part of the CDR3 DNA that was read is TGCGCCAGCAGCCGTAGATGGGGCCTTGGGGATTCACCC. V usage is TRBV4-1 and J usage is TRBJ1-6; D is possibly TRBD1 (5 bases). The read finishes 3 residues shy of the CDR3 end, and the germline J gene is used to complete it. The V and J ends lost 4 bases and 8 bases respectively, with 18 bases between them. Germline loops: CDR1 MGHRA, CDR2 YSYEKL. This CDR3 has 16 residues.